Sequencing of this TCR beta chain was carried out in a study of blood T cell repertoires in COVID-19. Study at large: The origin of the acute and convalescent COVID-19 samples was the United States, Italy and Spain.

The J segment lost 2 bases and the V segment lost 2 bases, leaving 2 bases of the junction unmatched. The CDR3 extends over 14 amino acids. Germline V lookup: CDR1 SGHKS, CDR2 YYEKEE (reference sequence). Authors' data handling: Estimates of nucleated cell counts were drawn from the amplification of reference gene primers. The data were produced by immunoSEQ multiplex PCR, yet TCRdb's version contains in-frame clones alone and is incomplete. V and J calls and clone size are those listed in that table; D and trimming were worked out from the DNA. The sample has 200,000 to 250,000 clones, about 86% seen once. This clone showed up just a few times.

The receptor was derived from a woman between 50 and 59 years old with acute COVID-19. The rearrangement uses TRBV5-5 and TRBJ2-7; 9 bases align to TRBD2. The sample comprised PBMCs or T cells enriched from blood (not recorded which). The CDR3 here is CASSLAGGPYEQYF. The CDR3 coding sequence is TGTGCCAGCAGCTTAGCGGGAGGTCCCTACGAGCAGTACTTC.